The 15 T cell receptor beta chains listed next were all sequenced from one sample in a study of cytomegalovirus exposure and HLA in healthy donors. Primers included in the PCR were 60 Vbeta and 13 Jbeta primers. Repertoires were generated with immunoSEQ multiplex PCR, while TCRdb's copy carries only in-frame clones and drops some. The profile shows about 200,000 clones, around 64% of them singletons. The sample consisted of PBMCs. The receptors were sampled from a man aged 35-49 years in good health and CMV-seropositive.

The V call is TRBV7-9, the J call TRBJ1-4, with TRBD1 identical over 7 bases. CDR3 length: 14 amino acids. With V trimmed by 5 bases and J by 5 bases, 5 bases remained unmatched. Per the germline V gene, CDR1 is SEHNR and CDR2 is FQNEAQ (reference sequence). Here the CDR3 reads CASSPPGQNEKLFF. The DNA of the CDR3 is TGTGCCAGCAGCCCCCCGGGACAGAATGAAAAACTGTTTTTT.

The chain has TRBV7-2 and TRBJ1-3; TRBD1 might be the D (5 bases). The CDR3 extends over 16 amino acids. Germline assignment: CDR1 SGHTA and CDR2 FQGNSA. Trimming took 2 bases from V and 0 from J, leaving 11 bases between them. CDR3 bases: TGTGCCAGCAGCTTAACGACAGCCAACTCTGGAAACACCATATATTTT. Translation gives CASSLTTANSGNTIYF.

The rearrangement links TRBV6-1 to TRBJ1-6, with 7 nucleotides matching TRBD1. The CDR3 loop spans 15 amino acids. Germline assignment: CDR1 MNHNS and CDR2 SASEGT. V was pared by 6 bases and J by 9 bases, with 11 bases of the junction left unmatched. The CDR3 sequence: CASSDLTGFGSPLHF. As DNA, the CDR3 is TGTGCCAGCAGCGACTTGACAGGGTTCGGTTCACCCCTCCACTTT.

This chain uses TRBV5-4 with TRBJ1-5; maybe TRBD1 (6 bases). The CDR3 sequence is 16 residues long. Germline V gene data show CDR1 as SGHNT and CDR2 as YYREEE (reference sequence). The V end lost 3 bases, the J end lost 3 bases, and 16 bases lay between the germline ends. The CDR3 DNA is TGTGCCAGCAGCTCCCGAGGGGGGGAAACCAATCAGCCCCAGCATTTT. It specifies CASSSRGGETNQPQHF.

This sequence joins TRBV18 and TRBJ1-2; D is possibly TRBD1 (5 bases). Trimming shortened V by 2 bases and J by 11 bases, and 18 bases separated the two germline ends. CDR3 length equals 14 residues. Per the germline V gene, CDR1 is KGHSH and CDR2 is LQKENI. In nucleotides, the CDR3 is TGTGCCAGCTCACCATCCGGGCAGCCGGGACTTTACACCTTC. This gives the protein CASSPSGQPGLYTF.

The gene calls are TRBV13 and TRBJ2-7; the match to TRBD1 covers 7 bases. The J segment lost 2 bases and the V segment lost 8 bases, leaving 6 bases of the junction unmatched. The CDR3 covers 13 residues. CDR1 is PRHDT, CDR2 FYEKMQ, per germline (reference sequence). The DNA of the CDR3 is TGTGCCAGCGGATACAGGGGCCCCTACGAGCAGTACTTC. The encoded protein is CASGYRGPYEQYF.

The chain has TRBV27 and TRBJ2-7, with 8 positions matching TRBD2. The junction had 6 bases not matched to a gene; V was cut back by 4 bases and J by 4 bases. Germline V gene data show CDR1 as MNHEY and CDR2 as SMNVEV (reference sequence). The CDR3 length is 14 residues. The chain's CDR3 is CASSSTGGLYEQYF. CDR3 bases: TGTGCCAGCAGTTCCACGGGGGGGCTTTACGAGCAGTACTTC.

This clone was observed a few times. J is TRBJ1-6 and V is TRBV5-8, with TRBD1 identical over 8 bases. The CDR3 totals 16 residues. V dropped 0 bases and J dropped 10; count of bases not matched to a gene: 9. Germline V gene data show CDR1 as SGHTS and CDR2 as YDEGEE. CDR3 region: CASSLDWAGGYSPLHF. As DNA, the CDR3 is TGTGCCAGCAGCTTGGACTGGGCAGGGGGCTACTCACCCCTCCACTTT.

The genes are TRBV5-6 and TRBJ2-3; TRBD2 matches at 10 bases. The CDR3 is 15 amino acids. Per germline, CDR1 SGHDT and CDR2 YYEEEE. Trimming cost V 4 bases and J 5 bases; bases outside gene matches: 7. For the CDR3, the DNA is TGTGCCAGCAGCGGTAGCGGGGGGCCGGGAGATACGCAGTATTTT. Amino acids: CASSGSGGPGDTQYF.

This chain connects TRBV6-5 to TRBJ2-7, with unresolved D. The CDR3 extends over 13 amino acids. Trimming pared 6 bases from V and 2 bases from J, leaving 11 bases between. Per germline, CDR1 MNHEY and CDR2 SVGAGI. The CDR3 reads CASRRRHAYEQYF. The DNA of the CDR3 is TGTGCCAGCAGACGAAGACACGCCTACGAGCAGTACTTC.

V gene TRBV28 combines with J gene TRBJ1-4, with 7 nucleotides matching TRBD1. CDR1 and CDR2 from the germline V gene are MDHEN and SYDVKM. The CDR3 has 14 amino acids. The V and J ends lost 7 bases and 8 bases, in that order; junction bases with no gene match: 10. CDR3 sequence reads: CASNTRGLGEKLFF. For the CDR3, the DNA is TGTGCCAGCAACACTAGGGGGCTCGGAGAAAAACTGTTTTTT.

In its sample, this clone was seen a few times. V and J are TRBV4-1 and TRBJ2-3; TRBD1 agrees at 7 bases. The CDR3 runs 13 residues. With V trimmed by 3 bases and J by 6 bases, 3 bases remained unmatched. Per the germline V gene, CDR1 is MGHRA and CDR2 is YSYEKL. In DNA, the CDR3 is TGCGCCAGCAGCCAGCCGGACAGGGATACGCAGTATTTT. This gives the protein CASSQPDRDTQYF.

The V and J genes are TRBV28 and TRBJ2-3; 9 bases line up with TRBD1. Germline trimming cut 4 bases from V and 6 bases from J; bases unmatched to any gene: 2. The germline V gene has CDR1 MDHEN and CDR2 SYDVKM. The CDR3 runs 13 residues. CDR3 DNA sequence: TGTGCCAGCAGTTGGGACAGGGCGGATACGCAGTATTTT. Translation gives CASSWDRADTQYF. The full variable domain, with the rest looked up from reference TRBV28 and TRBJ2-3, is DVKVTQSSRYLVKRTGEKVFLECVQDMDHENMFWYRQDPGLGLRLIYFSYDVKMKEKGDIPEGYSVSREKKERFSLILESASTNQTSMYLCASSWDRADTQYFGPGTRLTVL.

The gene calls are TRBV5-1 and TRBJ2-7, with TRBD1 identical over 7 bases. The trim removed 3 bases at V and 1 base at J, leaving 7 bases unmatched. The CDR3 consists of 15 residues. Germline loops: CDR1 SGHRS, CDR2 YFSETQ. This CDR3 is CASSSDAGGSYEQYF. DNA for the CDR3: TGCGCCAGCAGCTCTGATGCAGGGGGATCCTACGAGCAGTACTTC.

CDR3 in amino acids: CASSPLGLQETQYF. In nucleotides, the CDR3 is TGTGCCAGCAGTCCCCTTGGACTCCAAGAGACCCAGTACTTC. The chain carries TRBV27 and TRBJ2-5; tentatively, D is TRBD2 (5 bases). Germline assignment: CDR1 MNHEY and CDR2 SMNVEV (reference sequence). Trimming pared 5 bases from V and 1 base from J, leaving 11 bases between. This CDR3 is built from 14 residues.